The 17 T cell receptor beta chains in this list originate from one sample, sequenced in a study of radiotherapy plus CTLA-4 blockade in lung cancer. Repertoires were generated with immunoSEQ multiplex PCR, while TCRdb's copy carries only in-frame clones and drops some. The table includes approximately 97,000 clones, about 80% detected once. This specimen was peripheral blood, taken from a patient treated with radiotherapy plus ipilimumab. The origin of the receptors is a human donor with non-small cell lung cancer who had stable disease on radiotherapy plus ipilimumab.

This chain joins TRBV6-1 and TRBJ2-1; 7 bases fit TRBD2. The length of the CDR3 is 14 residues. Germline assignment: CDR1 MNHNS and CDR2 SASEGT. Germline trimming cut 11 bases from V and 7 bases from J; bases unmatched to any gene: 14. The CDR3 nucleotides are TGTGCCGGTGGGGTGGCGGGAGTCAGGAATGAGCAGTTCTTC. It encodes CAGGVAGVRNEQFF.

This chain connects TRBV7-2 to TRBJ2-7; a possible D gene is TRBD2 (6 bases). Germline V lookup: CDR1 SGHTA, CDR2 FQGNSA. V was cut by 5 bases and J by 2 bases, with 13 bases left in between. CDR3 length: 14 amino acids. The CDR3 DNA reads as TGTGCCAGCAGCCTCGGGAGTCGCCCCTACGAGCAGTACTTC. Encoded protein: CASSLGSRPYEQYF.

The chain joins TRBV5-6 to TRBJ2-7; the D gene could be TRBD1 or TRBD2 (6 bases each). Trimming stripped 4 bases from V and 0 bases from J, with 14 bases between. Germline-derived CDR1 and CDR2 are SGHDT and YYEEEE. The CDR3 has 15 amino acids. The CDR3 bases are TGTGCCAGCAGCAAGGGGGGTTATAGCTCCTACGAGCAGTACTTC. It yields the protein CASSKGGYSSYEQYF.

The chain links TRBV14 to TRBJ1-2, with TRBD1 matching 8 bases. From germline, CDR1 is SGHDN and CDR2 FVKESK. V gave up 1 base and J gave up 4 bases; unmatched junction bases: 14. The CDR3 runs to 18 residues. The CDR3 protein is CASSQGRPGQGWLYGYTF. CDR3 DNA sequence: TGTGCCAGCAGCCAAGGCCGTCCTGGACAGGGATGGCTCTATGGCTACACCTTC. Complete variable domain (other parts from reference TRBV14 and TRBJ1-2): EAGVTQFPSHSVIEKGQTVTLRCDPISGHDNLYWYRRVMGKEIKFLLHFVKESKQDESGMPNNRFLAERTGGTYSTLKVQPAELEDSGVYFCASSQGRPGQGWLYGYTFGSGTRLTVV.

V and J are TRBV5-1 and TRBJ2-1; D tentatively reads TRBD1 or TRBD2 (5 bases each). Germline values: CDR1 SGHRS, CDR2 YFSETQ. Trimming cost V 4 bases and J 2 bases, with 13 bases left between them. The CDR3 contains 15 residues. CDR3 coding DNA: TGCGCCAGCAGCCTCCGAGGGGACCCCTACAATGAGCAGTTCTTC. Translated: CASSLRGDPYNEQFF.

This clone turned up a few times. The chain joins TRBV21-1 to TRBJ2-2. TRBV21-1 is classified as a pseudogene. The CDR3 has 16 residues. CDR3 amino acids: CAFDTEGGDNTGELFF. The CDR3 DNA is TGTGCCTTTGACACCGAGGGGGGTGATAACACCGGGGAGCTGTTTTTT.

The V gene is TRBV7-6, the J gene TRBJ1-3, with D unclear. This CDR3 is built from 12 residues. V lost 1 base and J lost 4, with 2 bases in between. Germline V gives CDR1 SGHVS, CDR2 FNYEAQ. In DNA form, the CDR3 reads TGTGCCAGCAGCTTAGAGGGAAACACCATATATTTT. Translated, it gives CASSLEGNTIYF.

This chain connects TRBV19 to TRBJ1-5; D may be TRBD1 (6 bases). Germline V gene sequence: CDR1 LNHDA, CDR2 SQIVND (reference sequence). This CDR3 contains 15 residues. V lost 3 bases and J lost 2, with 11 bases in between. CDR3 residues: CASSMTRQGNQPQHF. Here the CDR3 DNA reads TGTGCCAGTAGTATGACGCGACAGGGCAATCAGCCCCAGCATTTT.

The chain has TRBV27 and TRBJ2-3; the match to TRBD2 covers 13 bases. The CDR3 has 16 residues. Unmatched junction bases numbered 8, after V lost 9 bases and J lost 2 bases. Germline V gene data show CDR1 as MNHEY and CDR2 as SMNVEV (reference sequence). CDR3 loop: CASRKGTSGNTDTQYF. The CDR3 DNA sequence: TGTGCCAGTCGAAAAGGGACTAGCGGGAACACAGATACGCAGTATTTT.

V gene TRBV6-1 combines with J gene TRBJ1-1; maybe TRBD1 (6 bases). The CDR3 loop spans 14 amino acids. Germline CDR1 MNHNS, CDR2 SASEGT. Trimming took 1 base from V and 4 from J, leaving 10 bases between them. CDR3 DNA sequence: TGTGCCAGCAGTGAAGGGGGGGGGCGCACTGAAGCTTTCTTT. Translating it yields CASSEGGGRTEAFF.

This rearrangement joins TRBV5-1 to TRBJ2-1; 9 positions agree with TRBD2. J was trimmed by 6 bases and V by 4 bases; bases with no gene match: 8. This CDR3 comprises 15 residues. Per the germline V gene, CDR1 is SGHRS and CDR2 is YFSETQ. CDR3: CASSHSGGWGNEQFF. The CDR3 DNA follows: TGCGCCAGCAGCCATAGCGGGGGATGGGGCAATGAGCAGTTCTTC.

The chain joins TRBV18 to TRBJ2-5; maybe TRBD1 (6 bases). Trimming removed 3 bases at V and 2 bases at J, with 19 bases between. This CDR3 comprises 17 residues. CDR1 is KGHSH, CDR2 LQKENI, per germline. Here the CDR3 DNA reads TGTGCCAGCTCACCCCCACCGCAGGGGTCACTTCAAGAGACCCAGTACTTC. As protein: CASSPPPQGSLQETQYF.

This CDR3 reads CASSPGSLQWQFF. CDR3 DNA sequence: TGTGCCAGCAGCCCGGGGTCACTCCAATGGCAGTTCTTC. The chain is built from TRBV28 and TRBJ2-1, with D possibly TRBD2 on 5 matching bases. The V gene's germline CDR1 is MDHEN and CDR2 SYDVKM. V lost 6 bases and J 12 bases, leaving 18 bases between the germline ends. The CDR3 is 13 amino acids.

The chain employs TRBV2 and TRBJ2-3; 9 bases map to TRBD2. The CDR3 runs 15 residues. J lost 3 bases, V lost 1 base, and 2 bases had no gene match. Germline assignment: CDR1 SNHLY and CDR2 FYNNEI. CDR3 DNA sequence: TGTGCCAGCAGTGAAGGGCGGGGGGGAACAGATACGCAGTATTTT. This codes for CASSEGRGGTDTQYF.

The chain carries TRBV28 and TRBJ2-3; 7 positions match TRBD2. Trimming took 7 bases from V and 2 from J; bases not matched to a gene: 15. CDR3 length: 17 amino acids. The V gene's germline CDR1 is MDHEN and CDR2 SYDVKM. This chain's CDR3 is CASNAPSGTLDTDTQYF. The CDR3 DNA sequence: TGTGCCAGCAACGCGCCGAGCGGGACGCTTGACACAGATACGCAGTATTTT.

The chain couples TRBV12-5 to TRBJ2-7; 7 nucleotides agree with TRBD1. Trimming at V came to 1 base and at J to 2 bases, leaving 8 bases not matched to a gene. The CDR3 is 16 residues long. Germline-derived CDR1 and CDR2 are LGHNT and FRNRAP. The CDR3 DNA is TGTGCTAGTGGTTTGGCGGGACAGCTGGAAGCCTACGAGCAGTACTTC. It encodes CASGLAGQLEAYEQYF.

The chain carries TRBV5-6 and TRBJ2-7; D may be TRBD1 or TRBD2 (5 bases each). CDR1 and CDR2 from the germline V gene are SGHDT and YYEEEE. Between the trimmed V and J ends, which lost 5 bases and 3 bases, there was a span of 21 bases. CDR3 length: 16 amino acids. The CDR3 sequence: CASSSLPGPGGYEQYF. The CDR3 nucleotides are TGTGCCAGCAGTTCGCTCCCGGGACCGGGTGGCTACGAGCAGTACTTC.